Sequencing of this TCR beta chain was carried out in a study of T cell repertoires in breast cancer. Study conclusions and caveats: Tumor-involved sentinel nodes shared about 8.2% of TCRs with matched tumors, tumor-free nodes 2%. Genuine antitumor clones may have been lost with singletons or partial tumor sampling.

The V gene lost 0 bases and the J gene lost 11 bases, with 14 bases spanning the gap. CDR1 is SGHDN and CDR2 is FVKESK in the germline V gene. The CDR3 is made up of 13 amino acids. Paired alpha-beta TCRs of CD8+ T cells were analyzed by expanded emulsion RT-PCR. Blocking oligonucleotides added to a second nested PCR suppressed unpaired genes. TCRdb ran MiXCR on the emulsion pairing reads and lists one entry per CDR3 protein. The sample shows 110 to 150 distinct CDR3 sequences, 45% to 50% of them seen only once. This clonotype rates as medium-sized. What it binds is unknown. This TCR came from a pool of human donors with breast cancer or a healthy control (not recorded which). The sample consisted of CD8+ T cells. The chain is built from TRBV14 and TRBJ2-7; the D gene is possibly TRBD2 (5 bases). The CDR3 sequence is CASSQDLEEEEYF. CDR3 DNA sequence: TGTGCCAGCAGCCAAGATCTTGAGGAGGAAGAGTACTTC.